This TCR beta chain was recovered during a study of beta chain features in type 1 diabetes. As concerns this clone: At the DNA level, this CDR3 is encoded by other sequences in the same sample as well.

V was shortened by 4 bases and J by 0 bases, with 9 bases between the two germline ends. The CDR3 is made up of 14 amino acids. Germline CDR1 is KGHSH and CDR2 is LQKENI. Once sorted, every population was more than 95% pure. Sequenced material consisted of expressed TCRB transcripts (all of the isolated RNA was reverse transcribed). Clones were read by immunoSEQ multiplex PCR, and TCRdb kept only the in-frame ones, dropping some. The data contain hundreds of thousands of clones, 14% of them singletons. The V gene is TRBV18, the J gene TRBJ1-2; unclear D gene. Input material: central memory CD4+ T cells from blood. This clonotype was sampled from a man between 25 and 39 years old in good health. CDR3 region: CASSRESANYGYTF. CDR3 sequence (DNA): TGTGCCAGCTCACGGGAGTCCGCTAACTATGGCTACACCTTC. The full variable domain, completed using reference TRBV18 and TRBJ1-2, is NAGVMQNPRHLVRRRGQEARLRCSPMKGHSHVYWYRQLPEEGLKFMVYLQKENIIDESGMPKERFSAEFPKEGPSILRIQQVVRGDSAAYFCASSRESANYGYTFGSGTRLTVV.